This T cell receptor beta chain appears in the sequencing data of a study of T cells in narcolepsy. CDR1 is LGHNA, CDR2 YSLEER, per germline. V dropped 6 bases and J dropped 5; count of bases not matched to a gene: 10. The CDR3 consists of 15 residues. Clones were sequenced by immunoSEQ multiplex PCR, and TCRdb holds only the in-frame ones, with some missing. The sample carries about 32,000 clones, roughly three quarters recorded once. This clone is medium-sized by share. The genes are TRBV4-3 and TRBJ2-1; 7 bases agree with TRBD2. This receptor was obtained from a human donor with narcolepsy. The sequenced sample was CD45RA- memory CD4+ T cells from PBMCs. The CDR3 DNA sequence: TGCGCCAGCAGGGGAAAAGGACTAGGCGACAATGAGCAGTTCTTC. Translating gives CASRGKGLGDNEQFF.